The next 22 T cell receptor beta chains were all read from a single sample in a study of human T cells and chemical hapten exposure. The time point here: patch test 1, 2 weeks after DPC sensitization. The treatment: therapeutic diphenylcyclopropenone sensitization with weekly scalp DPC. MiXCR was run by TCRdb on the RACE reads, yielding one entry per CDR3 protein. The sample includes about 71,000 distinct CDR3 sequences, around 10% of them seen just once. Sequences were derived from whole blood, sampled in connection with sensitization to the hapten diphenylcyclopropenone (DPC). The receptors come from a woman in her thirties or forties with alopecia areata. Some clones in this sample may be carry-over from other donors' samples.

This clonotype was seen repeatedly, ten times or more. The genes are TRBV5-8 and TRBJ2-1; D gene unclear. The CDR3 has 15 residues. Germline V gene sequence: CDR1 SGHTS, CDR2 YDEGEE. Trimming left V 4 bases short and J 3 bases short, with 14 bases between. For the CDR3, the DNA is TGTGCCAGCAGCAACCGAGTACAGAACTACAATGAGCAGTTCTTC. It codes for CASSNRVQNYNEQFF. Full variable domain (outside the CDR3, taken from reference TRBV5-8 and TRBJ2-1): EAGVTQSPTHLIKTRGQQATLRCSPISGHTSVYWYQQALGLGLQFLLWYDEGEERNRGNFPPRFSGRQFPNYSSELNVNALELEDSALYLCASSNRVQNYNEQFFGPGTRLTVL.

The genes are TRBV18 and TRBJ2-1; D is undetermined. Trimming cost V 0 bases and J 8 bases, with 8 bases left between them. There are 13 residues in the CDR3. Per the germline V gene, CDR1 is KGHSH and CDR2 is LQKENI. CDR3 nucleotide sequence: TGTGCCAGCTCACCACCTCAAGGGTATGAGCAGTTCTTC. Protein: CASSPPQGYEQFF. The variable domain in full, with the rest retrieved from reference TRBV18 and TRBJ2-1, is NAGVMQNPRHLVRRRGQEARLRCSPMKGHSHVYWYRQLPEEGLKFMVYLQKENIIDESGMPKERFSAEFPKEGPSILRIQQVVRGDSAAYFCASSPPQGYEQFFGPGTRLTVL.

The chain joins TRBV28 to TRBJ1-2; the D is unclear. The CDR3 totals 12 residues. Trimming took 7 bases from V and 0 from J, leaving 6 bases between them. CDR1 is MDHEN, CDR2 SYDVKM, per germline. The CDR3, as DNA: TGTGCCAGCACAAATTCTAACTATGGCTACACCTTC. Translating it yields CASTNSNYGYTF.

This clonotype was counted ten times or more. The CDR3 reads CASSLASSYEQYF. The CDR3, as DNA: TGTGCCAGCAGCTTGGCCAGCTCCTACGAGCAGTACTTC. The rearrangement links TRBV5-6 to TRBJ2-7; unclear D gene. The germline V and J ends were trimmed by 0 bases and 0 bases, with 4 bases remaining between them. The CDR3 contains 13 residues. The germline CDR1 and CDR2 sequences are SGHDT and YYEEEE.

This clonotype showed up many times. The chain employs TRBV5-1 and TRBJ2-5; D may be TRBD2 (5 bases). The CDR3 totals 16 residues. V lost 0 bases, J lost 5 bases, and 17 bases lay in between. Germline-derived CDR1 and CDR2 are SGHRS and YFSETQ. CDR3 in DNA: TGCGCCAGCAGCTTGGAGGGCGCCGGGGAGTTGGAGACCCAGTACTTC. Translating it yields CASSLEGAGELETQYF.

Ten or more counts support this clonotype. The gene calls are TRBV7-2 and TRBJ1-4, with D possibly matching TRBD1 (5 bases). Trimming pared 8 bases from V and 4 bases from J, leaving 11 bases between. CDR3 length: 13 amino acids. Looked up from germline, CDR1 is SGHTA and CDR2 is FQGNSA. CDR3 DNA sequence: TGTGCCAGCGGGCAAGGGGTTAATGAAAAACTGTTTTTT. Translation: CASGQGVNEKLFF. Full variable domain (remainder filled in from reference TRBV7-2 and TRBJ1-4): GAGVSQSPSNKVTEKGKDVELRCDPISGHTALYWYRQSLGQGLEFLIYFQGNSAPDKSGLPSDRFSAERTGGSVSTLTIQRTQQEDSAVYLCASGQGVNEKLFFGSGTQLSVL.

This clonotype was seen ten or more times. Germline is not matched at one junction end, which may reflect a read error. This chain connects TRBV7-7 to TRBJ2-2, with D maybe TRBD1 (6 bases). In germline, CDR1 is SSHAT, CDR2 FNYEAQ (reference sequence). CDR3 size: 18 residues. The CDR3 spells CASSLFPPGEFDTGELFF. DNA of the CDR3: TGTGCTAGCAGCTTATTCCCCCCAGGGGAATTTGACACCGGGGAGCTGTTTTTT.

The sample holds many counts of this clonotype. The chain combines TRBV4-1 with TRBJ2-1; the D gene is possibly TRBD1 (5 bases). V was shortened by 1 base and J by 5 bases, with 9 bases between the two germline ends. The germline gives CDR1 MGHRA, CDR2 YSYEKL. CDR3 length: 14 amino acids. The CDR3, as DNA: TGCGCCAGCAGCCAAGCGACAGCGCACAATGAGCAGTTCTTC. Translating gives CASSQATAHNEQFF.

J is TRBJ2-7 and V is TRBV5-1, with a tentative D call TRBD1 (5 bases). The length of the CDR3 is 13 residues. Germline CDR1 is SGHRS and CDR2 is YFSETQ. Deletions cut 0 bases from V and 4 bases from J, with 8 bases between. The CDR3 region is CASSLVQGYEQYF. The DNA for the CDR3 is TGCGCCAGCAGCTTGGTGCAGGGTTACGAGCAGTACTTC.

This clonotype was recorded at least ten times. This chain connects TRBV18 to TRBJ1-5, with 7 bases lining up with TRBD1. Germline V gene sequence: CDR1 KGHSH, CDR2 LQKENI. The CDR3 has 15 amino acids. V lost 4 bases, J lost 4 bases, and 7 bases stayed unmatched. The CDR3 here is CASSLTGTANQPQHF. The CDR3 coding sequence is TGTGCCAGCTCACTAACCGGGACAGCGAATCAGCCCCAGCATTTT.

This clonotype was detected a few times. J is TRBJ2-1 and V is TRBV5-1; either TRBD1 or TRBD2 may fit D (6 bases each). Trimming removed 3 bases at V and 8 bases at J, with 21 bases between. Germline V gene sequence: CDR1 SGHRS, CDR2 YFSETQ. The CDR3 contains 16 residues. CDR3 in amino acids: CASSSDREGGFDEQFF. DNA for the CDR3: TGCGCCAGCAGCTCCGACCGGGAAGGGGGGTTTGATGAGCAGTTCTTC.

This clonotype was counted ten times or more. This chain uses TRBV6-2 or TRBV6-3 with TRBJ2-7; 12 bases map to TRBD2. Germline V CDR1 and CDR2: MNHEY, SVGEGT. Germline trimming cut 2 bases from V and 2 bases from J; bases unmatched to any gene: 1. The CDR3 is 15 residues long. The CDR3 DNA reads TGTGCCAGCAGTTACACTAGCGGGGGGACCTACGAGCAGTACTTC. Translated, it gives CASSYTSGGTYEQYF.

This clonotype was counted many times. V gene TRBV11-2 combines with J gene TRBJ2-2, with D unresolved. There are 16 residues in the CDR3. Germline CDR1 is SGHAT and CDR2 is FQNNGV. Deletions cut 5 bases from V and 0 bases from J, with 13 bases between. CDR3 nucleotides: TGTGCCAGCAGCGAAATAGGGTTCCCGAACACCGGGGAGCTGTTTTTT. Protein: CASSEIGFPNTGELFF.

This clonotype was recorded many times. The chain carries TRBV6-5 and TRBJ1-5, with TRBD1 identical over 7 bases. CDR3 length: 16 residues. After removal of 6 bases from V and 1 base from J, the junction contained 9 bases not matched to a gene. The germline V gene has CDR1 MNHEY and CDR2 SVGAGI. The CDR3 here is CASRSVGGASNQPQHF. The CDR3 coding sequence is TGTGCCAGCAGAAGCGTAGGGGGCGCGAGCAATCAGCCCCAGCATTTT.

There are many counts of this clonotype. Here the CDR3 DNA reads TGTGCCAGCAGCCTAGGGACTAGCGGAGTCACAGATACGCAGTATTTT. Its translation is CASSLGTSGVTDTQYF. The V call is TRBV11-1, the J call TRBJ2-3; TRBD2 matches at 11 bases. CDR1 SGHAT and CDR2 FQDESV come from the germline V gene (reference sequence). The trim removed 5 bases at V and 2 bases at J, leaving 6 bases unmatched. This CDR3 contains 16 residues. The full variable domain, rest sourced from reference TRBV11-1 and TRBJ2-3, is EAEVAQSPRYKITEKSQAVAFWCDPISGHATLYWYRQILGQGPELLVQFQDESVVDDSQLPKDRFSAERLKGVDSTLKIQPAELGDSAMYLCASSLGTSGVTDTQYFGPGTRLTVL.

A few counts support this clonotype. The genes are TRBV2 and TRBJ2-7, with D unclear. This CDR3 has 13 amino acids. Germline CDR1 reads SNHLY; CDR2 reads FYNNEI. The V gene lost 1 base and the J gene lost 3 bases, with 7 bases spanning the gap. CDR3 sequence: CASSEEVDYEQYF. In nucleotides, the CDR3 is TGTGCCAGCAGTGAAGAGGTCGACTACGAGCAGTACTTC.

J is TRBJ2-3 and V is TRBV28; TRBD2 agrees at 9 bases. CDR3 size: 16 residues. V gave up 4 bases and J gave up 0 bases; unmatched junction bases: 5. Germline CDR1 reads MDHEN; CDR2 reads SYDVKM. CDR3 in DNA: TGTGCCAGCAGTTGGGGACTAGCCTCTAGCACAGATACGCAGTATTTT. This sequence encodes CASSWGLASSTDTQYF.

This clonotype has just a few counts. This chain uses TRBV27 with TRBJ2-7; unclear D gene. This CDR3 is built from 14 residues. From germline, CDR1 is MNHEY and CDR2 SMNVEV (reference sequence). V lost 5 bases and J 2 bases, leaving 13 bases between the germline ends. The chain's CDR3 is CASSNLGFPYEQYF. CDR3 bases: TGTGCCAGCAGTAATCTCGGCTTCCCCTACGAGCAGTACTTC.

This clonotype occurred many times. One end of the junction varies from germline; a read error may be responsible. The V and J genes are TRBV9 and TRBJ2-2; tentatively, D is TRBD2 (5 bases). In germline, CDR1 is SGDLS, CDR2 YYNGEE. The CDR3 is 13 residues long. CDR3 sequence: CASSDGNVGELFF. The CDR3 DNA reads TGTGCCAGTAGCGATGGAAATGTCGGGGAGCTGTTTTTT.

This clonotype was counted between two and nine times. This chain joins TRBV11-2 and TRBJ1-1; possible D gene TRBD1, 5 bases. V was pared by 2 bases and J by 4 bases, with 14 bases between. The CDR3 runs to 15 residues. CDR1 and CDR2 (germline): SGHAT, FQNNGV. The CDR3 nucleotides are TGTGCCAGCAGCTTATTGGGGGGAGTCGCCACTGAAGCTTTCTTT. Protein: CASSLLGGVATEAFF.

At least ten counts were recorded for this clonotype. This chain's CDR3 is CASSQDRGGSGNTEAFF. The CDR3 DNA follows: TGCGCCAGCAGCCAAGATCGGGGAGGTTCTGGGAACACTGAAGCTTTCTTT. This chain links TRBV4-1 with TRBJ1-1, with D unclear. CDR3 length equals 17 residues. The germline V gene has CDR1 MGHRA and CDR2 YSYEKL. V was trimmed by 0 bases and J by 1 base, leaving 15 bases between them.

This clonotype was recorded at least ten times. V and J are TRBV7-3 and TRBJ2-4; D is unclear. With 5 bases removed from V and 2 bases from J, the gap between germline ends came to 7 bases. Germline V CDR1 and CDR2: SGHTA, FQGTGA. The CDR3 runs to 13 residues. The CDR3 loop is CASSAGPKNIQYF. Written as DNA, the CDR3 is TGTGCCAGCAGCGCAGGACCCAAAAACATTCAGTACTTC.